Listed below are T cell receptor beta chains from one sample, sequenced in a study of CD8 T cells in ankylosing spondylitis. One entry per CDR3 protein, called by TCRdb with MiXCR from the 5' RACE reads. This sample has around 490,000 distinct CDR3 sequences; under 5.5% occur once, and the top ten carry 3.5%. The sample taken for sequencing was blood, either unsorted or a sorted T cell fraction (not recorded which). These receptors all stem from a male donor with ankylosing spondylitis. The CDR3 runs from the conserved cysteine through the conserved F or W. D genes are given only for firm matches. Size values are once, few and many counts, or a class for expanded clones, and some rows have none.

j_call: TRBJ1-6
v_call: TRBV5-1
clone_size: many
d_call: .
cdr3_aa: CASSGSVRASPLHF
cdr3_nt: TGCGCCAGCAGCGGGTCGGTCAGGGCCTCACCCCTCCACTTT

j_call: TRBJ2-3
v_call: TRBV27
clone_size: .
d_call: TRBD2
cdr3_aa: CASSLSVWLAGEVRTDTQYF
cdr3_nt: TGTGCCAGCAGTTTATCGGTGTGGCTAGCGGGAGAGGTGAGGACAGATACGCAGTATTTT

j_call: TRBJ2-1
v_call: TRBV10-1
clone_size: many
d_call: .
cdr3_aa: CASSRAQVSYNEQFF
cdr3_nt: TGCGCCAGCTCCCGGGCACAGGTCTCCTACAATGAGCAGTTCTTC

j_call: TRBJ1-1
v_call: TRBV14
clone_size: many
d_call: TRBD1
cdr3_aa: CASSPRPGTGTNTEAFF
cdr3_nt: TGTGCCAGCAGCCCACGTCCCGGGACAGGGACGAACACTGAAGCTTTCTTT

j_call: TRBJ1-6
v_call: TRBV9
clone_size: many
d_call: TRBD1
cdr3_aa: CASSVLQGANSPLHF
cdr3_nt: TGTGCCAGCAGCGTATTACAGGGGGCAAATTCACCCCTCCACTTT

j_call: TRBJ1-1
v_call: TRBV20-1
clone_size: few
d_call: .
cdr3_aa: CSARATGWAEAFF
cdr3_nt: TGCAGTGCTAGAGCCACAGGGTGGGCTGAAGCTTTCTTT

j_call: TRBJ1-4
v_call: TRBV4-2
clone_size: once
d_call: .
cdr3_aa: CASSLQEQGREKLFF
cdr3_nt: TGTGCCAGCAGCCTGCAAGAACAGGGACGTGAAAAACTGTTTTTT

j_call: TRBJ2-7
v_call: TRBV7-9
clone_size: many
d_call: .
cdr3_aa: CASSVSYEQYF
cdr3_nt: TGTGCCAGCAGCGTCTCCTACGAGCAGTACTTC

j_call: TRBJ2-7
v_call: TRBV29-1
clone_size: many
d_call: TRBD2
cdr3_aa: CSVDGLAGVYEQYF
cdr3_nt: TGCAGCGTTGACGGACTAGCGGGAGTCTACGAGCAGTACTTC

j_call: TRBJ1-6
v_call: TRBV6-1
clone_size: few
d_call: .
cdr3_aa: CAGSQGKGSPLHF
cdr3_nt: TGTGCCGGCTCACAGGGAAAAGGATCACCCCTCCACTTT

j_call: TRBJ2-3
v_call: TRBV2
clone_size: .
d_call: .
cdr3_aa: CASSVASLGGRSTDTQYF
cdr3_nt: TGTGCCAGCAGTGTGGCAAGCCTCGGGGGCCGCAGCACAGATACGCAGTATTTT

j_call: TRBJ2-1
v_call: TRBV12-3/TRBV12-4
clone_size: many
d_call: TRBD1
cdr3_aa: CASNPGTAYNEQFF
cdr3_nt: TGTGCCAGCAACCCCGGGACAGCCTACAATGAGCAGTTCTTC

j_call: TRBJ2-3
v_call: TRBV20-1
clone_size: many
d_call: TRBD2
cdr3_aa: CSATGTSGVTDTQYF
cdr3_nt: TGCAGTGCTACTGGGACTAGCGGGGTCACAGATACGCAGTATTTT

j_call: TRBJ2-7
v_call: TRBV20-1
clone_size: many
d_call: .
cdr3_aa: CSASAENYEQYF
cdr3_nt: TGCAGTGCTAGTGCGGAGAACTACGAGCAGTACTTC

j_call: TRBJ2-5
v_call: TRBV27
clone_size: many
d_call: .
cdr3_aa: CASSLWARQETQYF
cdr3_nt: TGTGCCAGCAGTTTATGGGCTCGCCAAGAGACCCAGTACTTC

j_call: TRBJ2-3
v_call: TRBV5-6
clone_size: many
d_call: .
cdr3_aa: CASSRRGPDTQYF
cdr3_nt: TGTGCCAGCAGCCGGAGGGGGCCAGATACGCAGTATTTT

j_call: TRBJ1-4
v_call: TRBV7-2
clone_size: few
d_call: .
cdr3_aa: CASSLGPTNEKLFF
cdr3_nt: TGTGCCAGCAGCTTAGGCCCCACTAATGAAAAACTGTTTTTT

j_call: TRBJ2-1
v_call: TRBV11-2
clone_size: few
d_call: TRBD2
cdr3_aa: CASSLGRGGAKRRNEQFF
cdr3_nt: TGTGCCAGCAGCTTAGGACGCGGGGGGGCTAAGAGGAGGAATGAGCAGTTCTTC

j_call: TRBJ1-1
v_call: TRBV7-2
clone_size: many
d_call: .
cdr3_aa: CASSSVRDLTEAFF
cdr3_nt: TGTGCCAGCAGCTCCGTCAGGGACCTCACTGAAGCTTTCTTT

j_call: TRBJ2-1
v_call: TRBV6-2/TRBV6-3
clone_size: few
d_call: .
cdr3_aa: CASSRLVSSYNEQFF
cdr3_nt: TGTGCCAGCTCCCGCCTAGTGAGCTCCTACAATGAGCAGTTCTTC

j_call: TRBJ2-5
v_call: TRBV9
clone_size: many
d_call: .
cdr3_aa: CASSVGGGETQYF
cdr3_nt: TGTGCCAGCAGCGTAGGGGGTGGTGAGACCCAGTACTTC

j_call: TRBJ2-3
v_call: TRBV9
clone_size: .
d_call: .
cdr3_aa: CASSTSASSTDTQYF
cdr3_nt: TGTGCCAGCAGCACTTCAGCCTCGAGCACAGATACGCAGTATTTT

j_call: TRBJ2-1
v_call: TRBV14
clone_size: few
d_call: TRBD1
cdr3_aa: CASSHQGGGEQFF
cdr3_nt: TGTGCCAGCAGCCATCAAGGGGGCGGTGAGCAGTTCTTC

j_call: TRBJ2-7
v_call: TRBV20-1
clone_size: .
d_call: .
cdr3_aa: CSAKAGDAYEQYF
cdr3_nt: TGCAGTGCTAAGGCCGGGGATGCCTACGAGCAGTACTTC

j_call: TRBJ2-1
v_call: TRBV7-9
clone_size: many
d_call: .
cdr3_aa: CASFESERGYNEQFF
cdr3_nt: TGTGCCAGCTTCGAGTCGGAAAGGGGCTACAATGAGCAGTTCTTC

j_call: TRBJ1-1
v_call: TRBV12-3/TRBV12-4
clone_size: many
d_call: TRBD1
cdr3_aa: CASSGGQLKNTEAFF
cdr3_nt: TGTGCCAGCAGTGGGGGACAGCTGAAAAACACTGAAGCTTTCTTT